The 12 T cell receptor beta chains in this list originate from one sample, sequenced in a study of blood T cell repertoires in COVID-19. The table came from immunoSEQ multiplex PCR; TCRdb's copy has only in-frame clones and leaves some out. The sample shows around 140,000 clones, 80% to 90% of them seen only once. The sequenced material came from peripheral blood. The origin of the receptors is a man aged 60 to 69 with active or convalescent COVID-19.

V gene TRBV19 combines with J gene TRBJ2-1, with TRBD1 matching 8 bases. This CDR3 has 16 amino acids. CDR1 and CDR2 from the germline V gene are LNHDA and SQIVND (reference sequence). V gave up 3 bases and J gave up 8 bases; unmatched junction bases: 12. For the CDR3, the DNA is TGTGCCAGTAGTATCATAGGGCAGGGGGCGGGTTATGAGCAGTTCTTC. Translation gives CASSIIGQGAGYEQFF.

CDR3: CASSPRLASTDTQYF. In nucleotides, the CDR3 is TGTGCCAGCAGTCCCCGACTGGCTAGCACAGATACGCAGTATTTT. The rearrangement uses TRBV7-2 and TRBJ2-3, with D unresolved. Germline CDR1 SGHTA, CDR2 FQGNSA. The length of the CDR3 is 15 residues. Between the trimmed V and J ends, which lost 6 bases and 0 bases, there was a span of 13 bases.

The rearrangement uses TRBV27 and TRBJ1-1; D is perhaps TRBD1 (6 bases). The CDR3 is 15 residues long. Per the germline V gene, CDR1 is MNHEY and CDR2 is SMNVEV (reference sequence). The V end lost 6 bases, the J end lost 4 bases, and 18 bases lay between the germline ends. The CDR3 reads CASRRQQGIVTEAFF. Here the CDR3 DNA reads TGTGCCAGCAGACGACAGCAGGGGATAGTCACTGAAGCTTTCTTT.

This sequence joins TRBV14 and TRBJ2-2; D call uncertain. The CDR3 is 14 residues long. The V end was cut by 2 bases, the J end by 0 bases, with 4 bases between. From germline, CDR1 is SGHDN and CDR2 FVKESK. Here the CDR3 reads CASSQTTNTGELFF. The CDR3 nucleotides read TGTGCCAGCAGCCAAACAACGAACACCGGGGAGCTGTTTTTT.

The CDR3 DNA reads as TGTGCCAGCAGCGCAAGACAGGGTTTGGGGGAAAAACTGTTTTTT. It encodes CASSARQGLGEKLFF. The chain has TRBV9 and TRBJ1-4, with 7 bases matching TRBD1. The CDR3 extends over 15 amino acids. J was trimmed by 8 bases and V by 3 bases; bases with no gene match: 10. The germline gives CDR1 SGDLS, CDR2 YYNGEE.

The chain recombines TRBV19 with TRBJ2-3; D unresolved. Germline CDR1 reads LNHDA; CDR2 reads SQIVND (reference sequence). V shed 4 bases and J shed 4 bases, with 12 bases lying between them. This CDR3 is built from 14 residues. Written as DNA, the CDR3 is TGTGCCAGTAGTAGTCTAGTCGAGGCAGATACGCAGTATTTT. Its translation is CASSSLVEADTQYF.

The V call is TRBV12-3 or TRBV12-4, the J call TRBJ1-5, with a possible D match to TRBD1 (5 bases). The CDR3 extends over 11 amino acids. V shed 3 bases and J shed 13 bases, with 10 bases lying between them. The CDR3 coding sequence is TGTGCCAGCAGTTTGGGGGACTCTCAGCATTTT. It specifies CASSLGDSQHF.

The CDR3 is CASSLGGGAYGELFF. The CDR3, as DNA: TGTGCCAGCAGCTTGGGAGGTGGGGCTTACGGGGAGCTGTTTTTT. The chain employs TRBV5-4 and TRBJ2-2, with a tentative D call TRBD1 (5 bases). Between the trimmed V and J ends, which lost 0 bases and 7 bases, there was a span of 13 bases. The CDR3 runs 15 residues. CDR1 is SGHNT, CDR2 YYREEE, per germline (reference sequence).

The chain is built from TRBV18 and TRBJ2-7, with 9 bases matching TRBD1. The CDR3 has 14 residues. Germline V CDR1 and CDR2: KGHSH, LQKENI. V shed 5 bases, J shed 5 bases, and the junction held 7 bases outside the gene matches. The CDR3 here is CASSILQGANEQYF. The CDR3 coding sequence is TGTGCCAGCTCAATCCTACAGGGGGCCAACGAGCAGTACTTC.

The rearrangement joins TRBV28 to TRBJ1-2, with 12 nucleotides matching TRBD1. Per germline, CDR1 MDHEN and CDR2 SYDVKM. The CDR3 is 15 residues long. After removal of 5 bases from V and 4 bases from J, the junction contained 5 bases not matched to a gene. The CDR3 spells CASSRGDRGLYGYTF. CDR3 nucleotide sequence: TGTGCCAGCAGTCGAGGGGACAGGGGGCTCTATGGCTACACCTTC.

About this clone: The junction shows a germline mismatch at one end, possibly a read error. The chain carries TRBV7-7 and TRBJ2-5, with TRBD2 identical over 16 bases. This CDR3 contains 16 residues. CDR1 is SSHAT and CDR2 is FNYEAQ in the germline V gene (reference sequence). CDR3 bases: TGTGCTAGCAGCCCAGGGACTAGCGGGGGGGCCGAGACCCAGTACTTC. It translates to CASSPGTSGGAETQYF.

The V gene is TRBV9, the J gene TRBJ1-2; the D gene is possibly TRBD1 (5 bases). CDR3 length: 13 amino acids. Trimming removed 4 bases from V and 1 base from J, with 8 bases in between. Germline assignment: CDR1 SGDLS and CDR2 YYNGEE. The CDR3 protein is CASSIDSNYGYTF. The CDR3 bases are TGTGCCAGCAGCATCGACAGTAACTATGGCTACACCTTC.